The 10 T cell receptor beta chains presented below share a single source sample, sequenced in a study of Graves' ophthalmopathy and Graves' hyperthyroidism. RNA transcripts yielded amplified TCR beta CDR3 regions. First-round RT-PCR employed HTBI primers, with a second-round multiplex PCR after it. TCRdb re-called the multiplex PCR reads with MiXCR, one entry per CDR3 protein. Here the sample spans about half a million distinct CDR3 sequences, about an eighth being singletons. The source material was blood. The receptors here all came from a woman in her twenties or thirties with Graves' ophthalmopathy.

This chain uses TRBV3-1 with TRBJ1-6, with a weak D call TRBD1 (5 bases). The germline V gene encodes CDR1 LGHDT and CDR2 YNNKEL (reference sequence). CDR3 size: 15 residues. The V end lost 0 bases, the J end lost 7 bases, and 10 bases lay between the germline ends. The CDR3 DNA reads TGTGCCAGCAGCCAAGATTCAGGGAGCAATTCACCCCTCCACTTT. This translates into CASSQDSGSNSPLHF.

This chain joins TRBV6-2 or TRBV6-3 and TRBJ2-5, with D maybe TRBD1 (5 bases). The germline V gene has CDR1 MNHEY and CDR2 SVGEGT. V lost 5 bases, J lost 7 bases, and 11 bases lay in between. This CDR3 comprises 12 residues. The CDR3 DNA sequence: TGTGCCAGCAGTGACAGCCCGGGGACCCAGTACTTC. Its protein product is CASSDSPGTQYF.

This clonotype was seen repeatedly, ten times or more. The chain combines TRBV6-1 with TRBJ1-2; 10 nucleotides match TRBD1. The J segment lost 8 bases and the V segment lost 3 bases, leaving 9 bases of the junction unmatched. The germline CDR1 and CDR2 sequences are MNHNS and SASEGT. This CDR3 is 15 amino acids long. The DNA for the CDR3 is TGTGCCAGCAGTGACAGGAGACAGGGGGCGCAGGGCTACACCTTC. Translation gives CASSDRRQGAQGYTF.

This clonotype was recorded many times. This sequence joins TRBV12-3 or TRBV12-4 and TRBJ2-7; 10 bases agree with TRBD1. The CDR3 spans 16 residues. The junction had 8 bases not matched to a gene; V was cut back by 1 base and J by 5 bases. CDR3 sequence reads: CASSLDPGTGVHEQYF. The CDR3 DNA reads as TGTGCCAGCAGTTTAGATCCGGGGACAGGGGTACACGAGCAGTACTTC.

This clonotype was detected many times. The chain combines TRBV24-1 with TRBJ1-1; no firm D call. Germline V CDR1 and CDR2: KGHDR, SFDVKD. Trimming stripped 6 bases from V and 5 bases from J, with 6 bases between. The length of the CDR3 is 11 residues. Here the CDR3 reads CATSYGTEAFF. The CDR3 coding sequence is TGTGCCACCAGTTATGGGACTGAAGCTTTCTTT.

The sample holds many counts of this clonotype. The chain recombines TRBV4-1 with TRBJ2-7, with 9 bases fitting TRBD2. Trimming cost V 4 bases and J 2 bases; bases outside gene matches: 6. The CDR3 extends over 15 amino acids. The germline V gene has CDR1 MGHRA and CDR2 YSYEKL. CDR3 sequence: CASSRGTSSAYEQYF. CDR3 sequence (DNA): TGCGCCAGCAGCCGGGGGACTAGCTCGGCCTACGAGCAGTACTTC.

Many counts were recorded for this clonotype. The chain is built from TRBV2 and TRBJ2-7; 7 positions match TRBD2. CDR3 length: 15 amino acids. With 0 bases clipped from V and 2 bases from J, the junction kept 4 bases outside the gene matches. Germline values: CDR1 SNHLY, CDR2 FYNNEI. The CDR3 sequence: CASSEALRGAYEQYF. The CDR3 coding sequence is TGTGCCAGCAGTGAAGCGCTTCGGGGGGCCTACGAGCAGTACTTC.

This clonotype was counted many times. The genes are TRBV6-5 and TRBJ1-1, with TRBD1 as a possible D gene (6 bases). The CDR3 has 14 residues. In germline, CDR1 is MNHEY, CDR2 SVGAGI. Trimming stripped 4 bases from V and 5 bases from J, with 14 bases between. The CDR3 coding sequence is TGTGCCAGCAGTTCCGACAGGATCGCGACTGAAGCTTTCTTT. It specifies CASSSDRIATEAFF.

At least ten counts were recorded for this clonotype. The V and J genes are TRBV27 and TRBJ1-2, with D possibly TRBD1 on 6 matching bases. This CDR3 is 15 amino acids long. V was shortened by 3 bases and J by 1 base, with 12 bases between the two germline ends. Per germline, CDR1 MNHEY and CDR2 SMNVEV (reference sequence). CDR3 sequence reads: CASSFFRGDNYGYTF. CDR3 DNA sequence: TGTGCCAGCAGTTTTTTCAGGGGTGATAACTATGGCTACACCTTC.

This clonotype showed up many times. The chain has TRBV27 and TRBJ1-6; D is perhaps TRBD1 (5 bases). The CDR3 length is 14 residues. The germline V gene encodes CDR1 MNHEY and CDR2 SMNVEV (reference sequence). V shed 7 bases and J shed 9 bases, with 16 bases lying between them. Here the CDR3 DNA reads TGTGCCAGCACCCCCGCAGCGCAGGGTTCACCCCTCCACTTT. Encoded protein: CASTPAAQGSPLHF.